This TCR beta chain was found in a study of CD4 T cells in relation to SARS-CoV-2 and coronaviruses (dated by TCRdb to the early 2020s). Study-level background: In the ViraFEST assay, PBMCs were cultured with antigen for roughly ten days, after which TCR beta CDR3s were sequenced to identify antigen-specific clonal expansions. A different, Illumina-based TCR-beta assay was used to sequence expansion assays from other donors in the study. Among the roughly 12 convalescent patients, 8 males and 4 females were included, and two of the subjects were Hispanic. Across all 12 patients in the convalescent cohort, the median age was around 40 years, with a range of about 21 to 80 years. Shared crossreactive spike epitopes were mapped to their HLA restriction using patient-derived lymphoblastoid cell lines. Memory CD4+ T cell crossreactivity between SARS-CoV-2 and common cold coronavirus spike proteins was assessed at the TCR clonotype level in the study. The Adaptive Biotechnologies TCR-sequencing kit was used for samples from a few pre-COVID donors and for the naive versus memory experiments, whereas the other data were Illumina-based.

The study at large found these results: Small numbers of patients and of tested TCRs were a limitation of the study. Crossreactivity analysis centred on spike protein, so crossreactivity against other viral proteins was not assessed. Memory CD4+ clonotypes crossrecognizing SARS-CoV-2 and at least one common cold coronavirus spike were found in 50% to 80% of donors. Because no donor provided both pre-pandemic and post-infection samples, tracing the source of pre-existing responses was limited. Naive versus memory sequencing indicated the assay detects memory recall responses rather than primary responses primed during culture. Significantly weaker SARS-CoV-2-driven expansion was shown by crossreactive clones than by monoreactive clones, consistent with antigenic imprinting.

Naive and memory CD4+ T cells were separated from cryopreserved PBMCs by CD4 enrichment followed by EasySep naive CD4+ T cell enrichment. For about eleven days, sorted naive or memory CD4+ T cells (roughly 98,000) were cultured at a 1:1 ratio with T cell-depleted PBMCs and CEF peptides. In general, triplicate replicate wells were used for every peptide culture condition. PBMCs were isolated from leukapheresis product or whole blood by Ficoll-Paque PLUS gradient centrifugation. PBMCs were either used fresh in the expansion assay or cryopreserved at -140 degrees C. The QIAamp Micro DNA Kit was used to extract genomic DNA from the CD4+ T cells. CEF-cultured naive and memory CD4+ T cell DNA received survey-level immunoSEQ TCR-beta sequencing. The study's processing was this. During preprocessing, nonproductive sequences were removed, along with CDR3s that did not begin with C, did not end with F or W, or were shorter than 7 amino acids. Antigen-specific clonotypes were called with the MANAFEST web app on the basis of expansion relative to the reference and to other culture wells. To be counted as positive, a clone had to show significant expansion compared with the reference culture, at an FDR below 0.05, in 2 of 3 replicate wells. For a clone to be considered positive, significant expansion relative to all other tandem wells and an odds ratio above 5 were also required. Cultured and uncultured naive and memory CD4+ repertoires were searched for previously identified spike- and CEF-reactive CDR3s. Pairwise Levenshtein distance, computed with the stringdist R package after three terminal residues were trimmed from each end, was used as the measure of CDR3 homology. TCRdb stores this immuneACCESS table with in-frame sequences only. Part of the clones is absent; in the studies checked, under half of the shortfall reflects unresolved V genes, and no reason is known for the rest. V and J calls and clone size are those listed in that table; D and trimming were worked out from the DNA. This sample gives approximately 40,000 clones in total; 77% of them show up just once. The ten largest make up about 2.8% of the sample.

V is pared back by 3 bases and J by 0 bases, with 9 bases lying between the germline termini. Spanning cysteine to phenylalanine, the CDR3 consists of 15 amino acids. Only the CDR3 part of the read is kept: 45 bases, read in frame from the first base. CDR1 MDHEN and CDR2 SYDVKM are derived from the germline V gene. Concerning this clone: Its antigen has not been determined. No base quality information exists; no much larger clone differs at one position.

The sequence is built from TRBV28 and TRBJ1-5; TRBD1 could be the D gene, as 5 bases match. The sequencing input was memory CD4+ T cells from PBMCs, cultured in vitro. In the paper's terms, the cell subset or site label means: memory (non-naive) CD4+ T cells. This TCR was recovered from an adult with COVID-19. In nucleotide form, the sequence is TGTGCCAGCAGTTTCGGGGCGAATAGCAATCAGCCCCAGCATTTT. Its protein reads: CASSFGANSNQPQHF.